This T cell receptor beta chain was identified during a study of identical twins. Study-level points and caveats: Beta out-of-frame sequences showed weaker excess twin sharing. The same donors were not followed; conclusions instead depended on cross-sectional statistical analysis. Reduced insertions were recorded for abundant cord blood beta clonotypes, with no such pattern in memory repertoires.

Template switching, a step in the protocol, added a universal primer site, and cDNA carried unique molecular identifiers. Via MiXCR, TCRdb re-called the 5' RACE reads, giving one row per CDR3 protein. The sample records roughly 1,500,000 distinct CDR3 sequences, 32% being singletons. Turning to this clonotype: What it recognizes is unknown.

CDR1 is DFQATT and CDR2 is SNEGSKA in the germline V gene (reference sequence). This CDR3 contains 14 residues. Trimming removed 6 bases from V and 0 bases from J, with 13 bases in between. The rearrangement uses TRBV20-1 and TRBJ2-3, with D unclear. Sequences were obtained from cord blood. The sequence came from a newborn girl in good health. CDR3 residues: CSAPLRPSTDTQYF. The CDR3 DNA reads TGCAGTGCCCCCCTGCGCCCTAGCACAGATACGCAGTATTTT.